This TCR beta chain is drawn from a study of CD8+CD57+ T cells in acquired aplastic anemia. The V and J ends lost 2 bases and 8 bases respectively, with 22 bases between them. Looked up from germline, CDR1 is SGHNT and CDR2 is YYREEE (reference sequence). This CDR3 comprises 17 residues. Those patients picked for sequencing had displayed CD8+CD57+ cell expansion on flow cytometry. Genomic DNA served as template for TCR beta VDJ and CDR3 profiling. TCRdb processed the reads anew with MiXCR; each CDR3 protein has one entry. The sample lists roughly 250,000 distinct CDR3 sequences; approximately 86% were seen once.

This chain connects TRBV5-4 to TRBJ2-2, with D unclear. Source material: sorted CD4+, CD8+, or CD8+CD57+ T cells (not recorded which) from PBMCs. The clonotype was recovered from a human donor with aplastic anemia. The chain's CDR3 is CASSFPDASGPKGELFF. The CDR3 nucleotides read TGTGCCAGCAGCTTCCCAGACGCCTCGGGTCCGAAAGGGGAGCTGTTTTTT.